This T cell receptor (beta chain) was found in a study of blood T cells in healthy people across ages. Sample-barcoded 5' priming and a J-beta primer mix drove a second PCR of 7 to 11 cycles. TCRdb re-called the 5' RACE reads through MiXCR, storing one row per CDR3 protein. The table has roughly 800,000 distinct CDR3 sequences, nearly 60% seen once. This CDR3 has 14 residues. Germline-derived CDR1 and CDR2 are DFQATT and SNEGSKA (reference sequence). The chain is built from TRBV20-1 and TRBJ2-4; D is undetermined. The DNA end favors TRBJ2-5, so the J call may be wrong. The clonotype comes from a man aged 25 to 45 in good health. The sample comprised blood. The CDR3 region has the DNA TGCAGTGCTAGAGCTCCCTTGCGACCTGAGACCCAGTACTTC. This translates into CSARAPLRPETQYF.